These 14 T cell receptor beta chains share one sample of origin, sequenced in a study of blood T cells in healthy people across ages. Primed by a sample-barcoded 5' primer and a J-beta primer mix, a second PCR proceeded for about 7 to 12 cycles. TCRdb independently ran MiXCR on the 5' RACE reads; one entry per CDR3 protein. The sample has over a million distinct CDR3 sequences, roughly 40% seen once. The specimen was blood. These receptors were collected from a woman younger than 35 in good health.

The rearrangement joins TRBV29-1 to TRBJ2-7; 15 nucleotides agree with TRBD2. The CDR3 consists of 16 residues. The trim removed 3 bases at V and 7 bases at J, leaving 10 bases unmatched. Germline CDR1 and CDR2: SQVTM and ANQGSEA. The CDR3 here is CSVEGTSGGFYNEQYF. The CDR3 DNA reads TGCAGCGTTGAGGGGACTAGCGGGGGGTTTTACAATGAGCAGTACTTC.

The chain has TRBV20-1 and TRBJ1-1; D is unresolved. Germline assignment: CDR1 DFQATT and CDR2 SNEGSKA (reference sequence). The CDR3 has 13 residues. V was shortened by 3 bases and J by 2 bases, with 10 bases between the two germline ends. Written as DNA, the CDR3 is TGCAGTGCTAGCGAAGCTTACAACACTGAAGCTTTCTTT. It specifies CSASEAYNTEAFF.

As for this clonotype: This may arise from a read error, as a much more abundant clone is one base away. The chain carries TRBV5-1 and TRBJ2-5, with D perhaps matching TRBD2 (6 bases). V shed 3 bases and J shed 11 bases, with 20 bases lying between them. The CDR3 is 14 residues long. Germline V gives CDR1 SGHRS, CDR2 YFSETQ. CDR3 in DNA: TGCGCCAGCAGCTATTCCGGGGGATACAATGAGCAGTACTTC. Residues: CASSYSGGYNEQYF. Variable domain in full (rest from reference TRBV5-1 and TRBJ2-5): KAGVTQTPRYLIKTRGQQVTLSCSPISGHRSVSWYQQTPGQGLQFLFEYFSETQRNKGNFPGRFSGRQFSNSRSEMNVSTLELGDSALYLCASSYSGGYNEQYFGPGTRLLVL.

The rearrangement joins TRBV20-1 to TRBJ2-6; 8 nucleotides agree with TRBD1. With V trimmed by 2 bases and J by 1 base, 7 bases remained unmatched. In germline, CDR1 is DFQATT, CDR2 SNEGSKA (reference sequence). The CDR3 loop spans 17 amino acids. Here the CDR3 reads CSARRTGQISGANVLTF. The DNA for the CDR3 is TGCAGTGCTAGACGGACAGGGCAAATTTCTGGGGCCAACGTCCTGACTTTC.

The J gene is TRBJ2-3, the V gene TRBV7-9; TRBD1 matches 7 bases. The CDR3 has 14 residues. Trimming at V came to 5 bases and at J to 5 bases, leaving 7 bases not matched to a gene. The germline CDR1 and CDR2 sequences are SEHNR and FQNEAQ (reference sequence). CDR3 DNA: TGTGCCAGCAGCCCCGGACAGGTCCAAGATACGCAGTATTTT. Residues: CASSPGQVQDTQYF.

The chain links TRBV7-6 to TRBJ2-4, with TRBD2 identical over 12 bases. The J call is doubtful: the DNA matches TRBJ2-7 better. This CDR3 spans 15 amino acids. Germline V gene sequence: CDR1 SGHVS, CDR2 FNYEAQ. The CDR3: CASSLGLAGDSEQYF. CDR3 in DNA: TGTGCCAGCAGCTTAGGACTAGCGGGGGACTCCGAGCAGTACTTC.

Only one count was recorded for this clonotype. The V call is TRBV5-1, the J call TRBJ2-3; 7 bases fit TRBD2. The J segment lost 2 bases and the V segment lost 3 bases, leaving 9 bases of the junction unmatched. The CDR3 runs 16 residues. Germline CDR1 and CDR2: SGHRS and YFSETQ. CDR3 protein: CASSSQGGRSTDTQYF. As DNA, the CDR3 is TGCGCCAGCAGCTCCCAGGGAGGGAGGTCCACAGATACGCAGTATTTT.

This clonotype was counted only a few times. The CDR3 DNA sequence: TGTGCCAGCAGCCCGGACAGGGTCAATGAGCAGTTCTTC. Translating it yields CASSPDRVNEQFF. This chain joins TRBV2 and TRBJ2-1, with TRBD1 matching 8 bases. This CDR3 has 13 residues. With 6 bases clipped from V and 6 bases from J, the junction kept 4 bases outside the gene matches. Germline lookup yields CDR1 SNHLY and CDR2 FYNNEI.

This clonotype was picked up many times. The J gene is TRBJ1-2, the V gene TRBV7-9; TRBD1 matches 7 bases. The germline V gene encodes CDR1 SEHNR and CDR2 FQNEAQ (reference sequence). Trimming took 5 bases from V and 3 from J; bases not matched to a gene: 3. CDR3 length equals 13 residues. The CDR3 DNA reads TGTGCCAGCAGCCCACAGGGGCACTATGGCTACACCTTC. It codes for CASSPQGHYGYTF.

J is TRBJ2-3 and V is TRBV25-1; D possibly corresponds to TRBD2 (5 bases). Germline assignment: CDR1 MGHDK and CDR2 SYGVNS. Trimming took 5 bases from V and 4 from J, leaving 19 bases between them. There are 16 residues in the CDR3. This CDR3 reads CASSFRGSRRADTQYF. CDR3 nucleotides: TGTGCCAGCAGTTTCCGAGGGAGCCGCCGGGCAGATACGCAGTATTTT.

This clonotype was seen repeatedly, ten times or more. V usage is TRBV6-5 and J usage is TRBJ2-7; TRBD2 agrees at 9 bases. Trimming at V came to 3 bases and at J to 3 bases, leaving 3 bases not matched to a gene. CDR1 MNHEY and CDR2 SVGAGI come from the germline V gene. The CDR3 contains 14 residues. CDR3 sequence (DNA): TGTGCCAGCAGTTATACGCGGGGGGGCTACGAGCAGTACTTC. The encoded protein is CASSYTRGGYEQYF.

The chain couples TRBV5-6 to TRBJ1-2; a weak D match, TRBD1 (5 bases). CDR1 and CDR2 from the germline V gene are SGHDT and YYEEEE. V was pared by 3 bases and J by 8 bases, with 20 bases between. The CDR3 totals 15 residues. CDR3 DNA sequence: TGTGCCAGCAGCTCAAGCCGGGACGGTCCTTTGGGCTACACCTTC. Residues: CASSSSRDGPLGYTF.

The CDR3 protein is CASSKPGLASHEQFF. The CDR3 nucleotides are TGTGCCAGCAGTAAACCGGGACTAGCGTCTCATGAGCAGTTCTTC. The chain carries TRBV27 and TRBJ2-1, with 10 bases lining up with TRBD2. V was clipped by 5 bases and J by 8 bases; unmatched bases: 9. CDR3 length: 15 residues. In germline, CDR1 is MNHEY, CDR2 SMNVEV (reference sequence).

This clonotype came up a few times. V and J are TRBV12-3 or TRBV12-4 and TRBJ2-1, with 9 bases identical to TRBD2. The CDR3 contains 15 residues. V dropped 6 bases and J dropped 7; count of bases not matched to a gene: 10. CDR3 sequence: CASSESGRFGNEQFF. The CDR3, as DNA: TGTGCCAGCAGCGAGAGCGGGAGGTTCGGGAATGAGCAGTTCTTC.